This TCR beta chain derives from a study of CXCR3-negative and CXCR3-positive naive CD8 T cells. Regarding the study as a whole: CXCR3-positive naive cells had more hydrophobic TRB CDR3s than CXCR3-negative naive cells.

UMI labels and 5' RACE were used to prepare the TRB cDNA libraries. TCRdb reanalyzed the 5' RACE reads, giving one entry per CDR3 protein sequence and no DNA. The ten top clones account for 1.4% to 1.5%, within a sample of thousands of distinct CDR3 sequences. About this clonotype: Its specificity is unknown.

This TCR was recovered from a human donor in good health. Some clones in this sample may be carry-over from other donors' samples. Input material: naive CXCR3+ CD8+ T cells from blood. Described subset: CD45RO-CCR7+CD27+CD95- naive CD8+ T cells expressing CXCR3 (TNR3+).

CDR3 protein: CASSPASGNLYEQYF. The V call is TRBV6-5, the J call TRBJ2-7; the TRBD2 assignment by TCRdb is unverifiable without DNA. There are 15 residues in the CDR3. CDR1 MNHEY and CDR2 SVGAGI come from the germline V gene.